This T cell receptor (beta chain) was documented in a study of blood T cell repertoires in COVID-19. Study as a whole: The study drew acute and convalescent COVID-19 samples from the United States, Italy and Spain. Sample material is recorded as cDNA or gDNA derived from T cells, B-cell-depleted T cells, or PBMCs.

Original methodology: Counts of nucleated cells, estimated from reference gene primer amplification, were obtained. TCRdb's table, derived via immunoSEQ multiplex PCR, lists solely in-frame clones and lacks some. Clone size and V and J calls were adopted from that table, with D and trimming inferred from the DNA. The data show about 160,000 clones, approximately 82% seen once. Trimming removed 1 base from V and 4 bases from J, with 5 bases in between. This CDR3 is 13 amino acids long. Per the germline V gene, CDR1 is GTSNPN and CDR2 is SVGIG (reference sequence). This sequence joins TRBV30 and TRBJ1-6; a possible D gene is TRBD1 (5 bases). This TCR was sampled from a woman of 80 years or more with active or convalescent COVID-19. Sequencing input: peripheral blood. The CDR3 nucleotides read TGTGCCTGGAGTGGACAGTATAATTCACCCCTCCACTTT. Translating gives CAWSGQYNSPLHF.